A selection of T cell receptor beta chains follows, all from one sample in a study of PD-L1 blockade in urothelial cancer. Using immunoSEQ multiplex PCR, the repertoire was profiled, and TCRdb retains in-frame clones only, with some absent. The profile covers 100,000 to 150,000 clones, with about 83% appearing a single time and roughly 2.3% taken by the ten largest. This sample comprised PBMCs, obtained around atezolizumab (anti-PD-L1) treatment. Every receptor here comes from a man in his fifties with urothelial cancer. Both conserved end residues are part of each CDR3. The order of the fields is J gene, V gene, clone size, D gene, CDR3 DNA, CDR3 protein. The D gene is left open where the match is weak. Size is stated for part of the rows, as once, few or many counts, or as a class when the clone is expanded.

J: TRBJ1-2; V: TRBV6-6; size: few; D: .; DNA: TGTGCCAGCAGTTACGGGCCGGGAGGGGGCTACACCTTC; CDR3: CASSYGPGGGYTF
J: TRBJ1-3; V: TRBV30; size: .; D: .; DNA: TGTGCCTGGAGTGTCGGGGGGGCGAGGGACACCATATATTTT; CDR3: CAWSVGGARDTIYF
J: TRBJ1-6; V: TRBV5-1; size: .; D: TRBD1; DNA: TGCGCCAGCAGCTCGACAGGGAAAAATTCACCCCTCCACTTT; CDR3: CASSSTGKNSPLHF
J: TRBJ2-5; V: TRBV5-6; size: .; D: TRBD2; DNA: TGTGCCAGCAGCATCCCCGGGGGGAAAGAGACCCAGTACTTC; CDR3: CASSIPGGKETQYF
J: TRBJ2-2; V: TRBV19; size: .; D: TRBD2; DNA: TGTGCCAGTAGAGAAACTAGCGGTTCGAACACCGGGGAGCTGTTTTTT; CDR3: CASRETSGSNTGELFF
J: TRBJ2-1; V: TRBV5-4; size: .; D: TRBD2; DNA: TGTGCCAGCAGCGTTACTAGCGTCTCCTACAATGAGCAGTTCTTC; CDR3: CASSVTSVSYNEQFF
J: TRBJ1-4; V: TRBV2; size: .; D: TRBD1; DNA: TGTGCCAGCAAGCTAGGGGGCGGTGGGAATGAAAAACTGTTTTTT; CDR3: CASKLGGGGNEKLFF
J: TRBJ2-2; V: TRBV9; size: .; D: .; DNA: TGTGCCAGCCAGGGGACCCACCGAGAAAACACCGGGGAGCTGTTTTTT; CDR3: CASQGTHRENTGELFF
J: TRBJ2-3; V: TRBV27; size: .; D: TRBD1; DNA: TGTGCCAGCAGTGCCTACAGGGGAGCGAGAGCAGATACGCAGTATTTT; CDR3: CASSAYRGARADTQYF
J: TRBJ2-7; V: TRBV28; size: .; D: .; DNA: TGTGCCAGCAGTCCTGCCTACGAGCAGTACTTC; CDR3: CASSPAYEQYF
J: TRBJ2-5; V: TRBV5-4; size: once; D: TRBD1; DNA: TGTGCCAGCAGCTTGGGGACAGGGCAAGAGACCCAGTACTTC; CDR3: CASSLGTGQETQYF
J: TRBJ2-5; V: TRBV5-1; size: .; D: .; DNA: TGCGCCAGCAGCTTGCCGGGAGAAGAGACCCAGTACTTC; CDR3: CASSLPGEETQYF
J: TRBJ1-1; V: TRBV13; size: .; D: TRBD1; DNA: TGTGCCAGCAGCTTAGGCCGACTCAGGGGGCGCAAGGCTGAAGCTTTCTTT; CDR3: CASSLGRLRGRKAEAFF
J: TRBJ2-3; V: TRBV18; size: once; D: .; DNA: TGTGCCAGCTCACGGCCGAGGGATACGCAGTATTTT; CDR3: CASSRPRDTQYF
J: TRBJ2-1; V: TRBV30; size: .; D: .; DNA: TGTGCCTGGAGTTACAACAATGAGCAGTTCTTC; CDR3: CAWSYNNEQFF
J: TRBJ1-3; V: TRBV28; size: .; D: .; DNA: TGTGCCAGCAGACCTATCGGGAGAAAAAACACCATATATTTT; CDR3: CASRPIGRKNTIYF
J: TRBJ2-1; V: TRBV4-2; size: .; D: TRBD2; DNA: TGTGCCAGCAGCCAAGCATCGATAGCGGGAGTAGGGACCTACAATGAGCAGTTCTTC; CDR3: CASSQASIAGVGTYNEQFF
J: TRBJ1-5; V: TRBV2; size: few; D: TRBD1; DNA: TGTGCCAGCAGTAAGGGACAGGCGAGCAATCAGCCCCAGCATTTT; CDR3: CASSKGQASNQPQHF
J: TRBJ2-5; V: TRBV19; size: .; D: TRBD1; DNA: TGTGCCAGTAAATTGACAGGGAGTGACCGAGAGACCCAGTACTTC; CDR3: CASKLTGSDRETQYF
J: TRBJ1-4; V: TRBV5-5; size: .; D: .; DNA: TGTGCCAGCAGTTACAGGGCAACTAATGAAAAACTGTTTTTT; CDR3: CASSYRATNEKLFF
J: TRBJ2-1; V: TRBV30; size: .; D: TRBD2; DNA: TGTGCCTGGAGCCAAGGACTAGCGGATTTCAATGAGCAGTTCTTC; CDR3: CAWSQGLADFNEQFF
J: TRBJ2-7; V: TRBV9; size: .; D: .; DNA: TGTGCCAGCAGCCCACGGGACATTCTGGCCGAGCAGTACTTC; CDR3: CASSPRDILAEQYF
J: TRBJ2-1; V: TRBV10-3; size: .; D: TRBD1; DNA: TGTGCCATCAGTGAGGCGGGACAGGGGGCGAATGAGCAGTTCTTC; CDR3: CAISEAGQGANEQFF
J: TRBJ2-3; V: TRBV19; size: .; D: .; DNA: TGTGCCAGTAGTATCAGTAGCAACACAGATACGCAGTATTTT; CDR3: CASSISSNTDTQYF
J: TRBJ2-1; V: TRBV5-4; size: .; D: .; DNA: TGTGCCAGCAGCGCGCGGCGCGGGACTTACAATGAGCAGTTCTTC; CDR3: CASSARRGTYNEQFF
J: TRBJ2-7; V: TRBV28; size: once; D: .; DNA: TGTGCCAGCAGTCCCTTCCTAGGACGAAGGGGGAACTACGAGCAGTACTTC; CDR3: CASSPFLGRRGNYEQYF
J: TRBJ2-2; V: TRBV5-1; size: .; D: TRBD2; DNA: TGCGCCAGCAGCTTGGGACTAGCGGGACCCGGGGAGCTGTTTTTT; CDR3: CASSLGLAGPGELFF
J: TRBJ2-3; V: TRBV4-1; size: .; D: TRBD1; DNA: TGCGCCAGCAGCCTCGTAGGGGGCGCAGGCACAGATACGCAGTATTTT; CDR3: CASSLVGGAGTDTQYF
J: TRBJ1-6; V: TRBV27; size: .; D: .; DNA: TGTGCCAGCAGTTTGCGGGACCCTGCCTTTGGTAATTCACCCCTCCACTTT; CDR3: CASSLRDPAFGNSPLHF
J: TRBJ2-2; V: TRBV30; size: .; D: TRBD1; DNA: TGTGCCTGGAGCGTATCCAGGACAGGGTTTTTCACCGGGGAGCTGTTTTTT; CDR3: CAWSVSRTGFFTGELFF
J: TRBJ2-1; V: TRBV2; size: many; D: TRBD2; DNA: TGTGCCAGCAGTGATCTCGGGAGGGCCGCCCATGAGCAGTTCTTC; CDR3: CASSDLGRAAHEQFF
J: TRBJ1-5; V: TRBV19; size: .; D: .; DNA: TGTGCCAGTATCATGGGGGGGGCAAGTGGGCCCCAGCATTTT; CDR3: CASIMGGASGPQHF
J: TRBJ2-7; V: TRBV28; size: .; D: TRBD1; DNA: TGTGCCACCGGAGGATGGGTCCCAGGGACAGCCGCCTACGAGCAGTACTTC; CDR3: CATGGWVPGTAAYEQYF
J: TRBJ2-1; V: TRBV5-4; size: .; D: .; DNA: TGTGCCAGCAGCCCCTCACCGAGCTCCTACAATGAGCAGTTCTTC; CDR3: CASSPSPSSYNEQFF
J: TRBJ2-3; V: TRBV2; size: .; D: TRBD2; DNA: TGTGCCAGCGGGACTAGCGGGAGGACAGATACGCAGTATTTT; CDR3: CASGTSGRTDTQYF
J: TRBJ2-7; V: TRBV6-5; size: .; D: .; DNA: TGTGCCAGCAGTGCTAATAGACAGGCATATTCCGAGCAGTACTTC; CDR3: CASSANRQAYSEQYF
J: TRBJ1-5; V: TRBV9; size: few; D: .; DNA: TGTGCCAGCAGCGCCACTCCGGTTCAGCCCCAGCATTTT; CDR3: CASSATPVQPQHF
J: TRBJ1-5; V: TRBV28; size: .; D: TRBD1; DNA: TGTGCCAGCAGTCTCCGGCCGGGACAGGGGGCGACCCAGCATTTT; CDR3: CASSLRPGQGATQHF
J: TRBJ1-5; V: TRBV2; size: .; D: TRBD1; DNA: TGTGCCAGCAGTGAGACAGGGCTTAATCAGCCCCAGCATTTT; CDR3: CASSETGLNQPQHF
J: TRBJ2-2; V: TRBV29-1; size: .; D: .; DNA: TGCAGCGTTCGTAAAACTACGAACACCGGGGAGCTGTTTTTT; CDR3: CSVRKTTNTGELFF
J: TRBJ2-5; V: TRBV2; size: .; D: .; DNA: TGTGCCAGCAGTGAACGGAACCAGGGGTCAGAGACCCAGTACTTC; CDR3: CASSERNQGSETQYF
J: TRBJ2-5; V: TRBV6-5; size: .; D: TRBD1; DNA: TGTGCCAGCAGTTACTCGAGGACAGGATTTGTGGAGACCCAGTACTTC; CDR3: CASSYSRTGFVETQYF
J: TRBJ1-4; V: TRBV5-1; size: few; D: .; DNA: TGCGCCAGCAGCACGGGGACAACTAATGAAAAACTGTTTTTT; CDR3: CASSTGTTNEKLFF
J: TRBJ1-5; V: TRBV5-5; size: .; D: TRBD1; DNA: TGTGCCAGCAGCGCCGGGACAGGGGGGTGGAACAATCAGCCCCAGCATTTT; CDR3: CASSAGTGGWNNQPQHF
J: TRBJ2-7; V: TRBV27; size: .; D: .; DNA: TGTGCCAGCAGTCGGCGGGACCCGGGGTACGAGCAGTACTTC; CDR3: CASSRRDPGYEQYF